Sequencing of this TCR beta chain was carried out in a study of T-cell reconstitution after alpha-beta-depleted transplantation in children. This clonotype was counted a few times. As it was prepared, the TCRbeta library received unique molecular identifiers. A single record per CDR3 protein comes from TCRdb applying MiXCR to the PCR reads. The data show fewer than 550,000 distinct CDR3 sequences, around 9.9% seen once. This CDR3 has 14 residues. With 5 bases clipped from V and 4 bases from J, the junction kept 7 bases outside the gene matches. CDR1 SQVTM and CDR2 ANQGSEA come from the germline V gene.

The sample here was PBMCs from the stem cell graft donor, taken from the stem cell graft. The source of this sequence is a human donor who donated a stem cell graft to a child with acute myeloid leukemia. This chain connects TRBV29-1 to TRBJ2-1; 8 bases map to TRBD2. CDR3 loop: CSVTTREGYNEQFF. CDR3 sequence (DNA): TGCAGCGTTACGACCCGGGAGGGTTACAATGAGCAGTTCTTC.